The table lists the clone carrying this T cell receptor (beta chain) with a few counts. TCRdb itself ran the RT-PCR reads through MiXCR, one entry per CDR3 protein. This sample has about 680,000 distinct CDR3 sequences, with 12% to 15% found just once. The germline gives CDR1 SEHNR, CDR2 FQNEAQ (reference sequence). The CDR3 consists of 15 residues. Trimming removed 0 bases at V and 8 bases at J, with 13 bases between. Sequenced sample: memory CD4+ T cells from blood. The receptor was derived from a female donor in good health, serving as a healthy control. The rearrangement joins TRBV7-9 to TRBJ1-4; tentative D call: TRBD1 (5 bases). For the CDR3, the DNA is TGTGCCAGCAGCTTAGCGAGACAGCAGAGGGAAAAACTGTTTTTT. Amino acid sequence: CASSLARQQREKLFF.